These 23 T cell receptor beta chains share one sample of origin, sequenced in a study of blood T cell repertoires in COVID-19 (TCRdb year 2020). Library preparation employed the immunoSEQ multiplex PCR assay. This is the immuneACCESS table as TCRdb keeps it, with only in-frame sequences that have V and J called. A part of the clones is gone; compared with another copy, unresolved V genes explain less than half, and the rest is unexplained. Present in this sample are tens of thousands of clones, over 85% of which were seen just once. Jointly, the top ten make up 5.5% to 6.5% of the sample. Material for sequencing was peripheral blood. The receptors were sampled from a human donor in a cohort sampled during active COVID-19.

CDR3 amino acids: CASLPGRGSSYEQYF. DNA of the CDR3: TGTGCCAGCCTACCCGGGAGGGGGAGCTCCTACGAGCAGTACTTC. V gene TRBV28 combines with J gene TRBJ2-7; 8 bases align to TRBD2. Germline values: CDR1 MDHEN, CDR2 SYDVKM. CDR3 length equals 15 residues. V gave up 8 bases and J gave up 0 bases; unmatched junction bases: 9.

The chain carries TRBV7-2 and TRBJ2-3, with D maybe TRBD1 (6 bases). V was shortened by 7 bases and J by 2 bases, with 13 bases between the two germline ends. The CDR3 has 14 amino acids. The germline gives CDR1 SGHTA, CDR2 FQGNSA. Here the CDR3 reads CASIPGHPTDTQYF. CDR3 DNA: TGTGCCAGCATCCCGGGACACCCCACAGATACGCAGTATTTT.

The CDR3 protein is CASTPSGAYEQYF. The DNA for the CDR3 is TGTGCCAGCACCCCTAGCGGGGCCTACGAGCAGTACTTC. The chain is built from TRBV2 and TRBJ2-7; 9 bases agree with TRBD2. Germline CDR1 reads SNHLY; CDR2 reads FYNNEI. CDR3 length: 13 amino acids. Trimming removed 7 bases from V and 2 bases from J; junction bases left unmatched: 3.

The chain couples TRBV12-3 or TRBV12-4 to TRBJ1-2, with a possible D match to TRBD1 (6 bases). The CDR3 runs to 13 residues. Trimming shortened V by 5 bases and J by 8 bases, and 15 bases separated the two germline ends. CDR3 sequence: CASSHRASDGYTF. CDR3 bases: TGTGCCAGCAGTCACAGGGCATCAGACGGCTACACCTTC.

V usage is TRBV24-1 and J usage is TRBJ1-2; possible D gene TRBD1, 6 bases. CDR3 size: 11 residues. Germline-derived CDR1 and CDR2 are KGHDR and SFDVKD. The V and J ends lost 9 bases and 7 bases respectively, with 11 bases between them. CDR3 DNA: TGTGCCACCGTCCAGGGGATTGGCTACACCTTC. This translates into CATVQGIGYTF.

J is TRBJ2-3 and V is TRBV7-2; D remains ambiguous. Germline V gives CDR1 SGHTA, CDR2 FQGNSA. The CDR3 totals 14 residues. Trimming cost V 3 bases and J 6 bases, with 13 bases left between them. The CDR3 sequence is CASSFRQSADTQYF. In nucleotides, the CDR3 is TGTGCCAGCAGCTTCCGGCAGAGCGCGGATACGCAGTATTTT.

This chain connects TRBV27 to TRBJ2-7; D is possibly TRBD1 (5 bases). The CDR3 has 16 amino acids. CDR1 is MNHEY and CDR2 is SMNVEV in the germline V gene (reference sequence). V lost 6 bases and J lost 2, with 20 bases in between. The CDR3 sequence: CASRTPRQPVTYEQYF. In DNA form, the CDR3 reads TGTGCCAGCAGGACACCTAGACAGCCAGTTACCTACGAGCAGTACTTC.

The chain combines TRBV7-6 with TRBJ2-2; 8 bases align to TRBD1. CDR1 SGHVS and CDR2 FNYEAQ come from the germline V gene. This CDR3 comprises 16 residues. Trimming removed 1 base from V and 6 bases from J; junction bases left unmatched: 7. The chain's CDR3 is CASSLVPGGASGELFF. The DNA of the CDR3 is TGTGCCAGCAGCTTAGTCCCAGGGGGCGCCTCCGGGGAGCTGTTTTTT.

This clone is termed medium-sized. The V call is TRBV4-3, the J call TRBJ2-1; TRBD2 matches at 12 bases. Trimming at V came to 3 bases and at J to 0 bases, leaving 0 bases not matched to a gene. The CDR3 is made up of 16 amino acids. Per the germline V gene, CDR1 is LGHNA and CDR2 is YSLEER. Here the CDR3 reads CASSQGLAGSYNEQFF. CDR3 sequence (DNA): TGCGCCAGCAGCCAGGGACTAGCGGGCTCCTACAATGAGCAGTTCTTC.

The chain recombines TRBV5-6 with TRBJ2-5, with D unclear. Germline loops: CDR1 SGHDT, CDR2 YYEEEE. The CDR3 totals 13 residues. V lost 4 bases and J lost 5, with 12 bases in between. Here the CDR3 reads CASSLVGGETQYF. DNA of the CDR3: TGTGCCAGCAGCCTAGTGGGTGGGGAGACCCAGTACTTC.

The chain combines TRBV5-1 with TRBJ1-1, with D uncertain. Trimming removed 1 base from V and 1 base from J, with 8 bases in between. Per the germline V gene, CDR1 is SGHRS and CDR2 is YFSETQ. This CDR3 comprises 14 residues. The CDR3 nucleotides are TGCGCCAGCAGCTTGATCTACGGGAACACTGAAGCTTTCTTT. This gives the protein CASSLIYGNTEAFF.

The rearrangement joins TRBV3-1 (or the pseudogene TRBV3-2) to TRBJ1-1; 9 bases align to TRBD1. Germline V CDR1 and CDR2: LGHDT, YNNKEL (reference sequence). This CDR3 contains 15 residues. Trimming removed 4 bases from V and 4 bases from J; junction bases left unmatched: 7. This chain's CDR3 is CASSPHRGRSTEAFF. CDR3 nucleotide sequence: TGTGCCAGCAGCCCCCACAGGGGGCGATCCACTGAAGCTTTCTTT.

The chain carries TRBV5-1 and TRBJ2-7, with TRBD1 matching over 10 bases. The germline V gene encodes CDR1 SGHRS and CDR2 YFSETQ. The CDR3 runs 20 residues. The V segment lost 5 bases and the J segment 3 bases; nucleotides outside the gene matches: 23. In nucleotides, the CDR3 is TGCGCCAGCAGACCCGCGACAGGGGGCTTCGATAAGGGGATCTACTACGAGCAGTACTTC. Translation gives CASRPATGGFDKGIYYEQYF.

The V and J genes are TRBV7-6 and TRBJ2-2; 7 positions agree with TRBD2. CDR3 length: 18 residues. With 4 bases clipped from V and 3 bases from J, the junction kept 14 bases outside the gene matches. The germline CDR1 and CDR2 sequences are SGHVS and FNYEAQ. The CDR3 nucleotides read TGTGCCAGCAGCTCGACGCGTCCCGGGACTAAAGACACCGGGGAGCTGTTTTTT. This codes for CASSSTRPGTKDTGELFF.

J is TRBJ2-6 and V is TRBV7-3; 8 bases map to TRBD1. The J segment lost 1 base and the V segment lost 5 bases, leaving 4 bases of the junction unmatched. The CDR3 sequence is 16 residues long. In germline, CDR1 is SGHTA, CDR2 FQGTGA. CDR3 coding DNA: TGTGCCAGCAGCCCACAGGGGGTGTCTGGGGCCAACGTCCTGACTTTC. It is translated as CASSPQGVSGANVLTF.

The chain couples TRBV6-5 to TRBJ2-6; 7 bases map to TRBD1. J gave up 4 bases and V 6 bases, and 6 bases lay outside the gene matches. Germline CDR1 reads MNHEY; CDR2 reads SVGAGI. The length of the CDR3 is 15 residues. CDR3 loop: CASSPDRAGANVLTF. CDR3 in DNA: TGTGCCAGCAGCCCCGACAGGGCCGGGGCCAACGTCCTGACTTTC.

The CDR3 region has the DNA TGTGCCAGCAGCCAAGATGTGGCTAGCGGGGCCTACGAGCAGTACTTC. Its translation is CASSQDVASGAYEQYF. The rearrangement links TRBV4-2 to TRBJ2-7, with 9 nucleotides matching TRBD2. CDR3 length equals 16 residues. Looked up from germline, CDR1 is LGHNA and CDR2 is YNFKEQ. V shed 0 bases, J shed 2 bases, and the junction held 5 bases outside the gene matches.

The gene calls are TRBV9 and TRBJ2-1, with 11 nucleotides matching TRBD1. Germline CDR1 and CDR2: SGDLS and YYNGEE. With V trimmed by 0 bases and J by 6 bases, 5 bases remained unmatched. The CDR3 loop spans 16 amino acids. CDR3 in DNA: TGTGCCAGCAGCGTAGGTGGACAGGGGGCTGGCAATGAGCAGTTCTTC. Translating it yields CASSVGGQGAGNEQFF.

The gene calls are TRBV28 and TRBJ2-2; 13 nucleotides line up with TRBD2. This CDR3 has 17 residues. Germline V gives CDR1 MDHEN, CDR2 SYDVKM. Trimming at V came to 0 bases and at J to 6 bases, leaving 4 bases not matched to a gene. The CDR3 DNA is TGTGCCAGCAGTTTATGGACACTAGCGGGGGGGCCCGGGGAGCTGTTTTTT. This gives the protein CASSLWTLAGGPGELFF.

The gene calls are TRBV6-6 and TRBJ2-1; 7 nucleotides align to TRBD1. CDR3 length: 12 amino acids. Germline V gene data show CDR1 as MNHNY and CDR2 as SVGAGI (reference sequence). Germline trimming cut 5 bases from V and 11 bases from J; bases unmatched to any gene: 6. The CDR3 DNA follows: TGTGCCAGCAGTCCAGGGGGTTCGAAGCAGTTCTTC. Translation gives CASSPGGSKQFF.

The CDR3 sequence: CASSLMERGEGTDTQYF. CDR3 nucleotide sequence: TGTGCCAGCAGCTTGATGGAGAGAGGGGAGGGCACAGATACGCAGTATTTT. The chain couples TRBV5-4 to TRBJ2-3, with D possibly TRBD2 on 6 matching bases. Germline V CDR1 and CDR2: SGHNT, YYREEE (reference sequence). CDR3 length equals 17 residues. V was pared by 1 base and J by 1 base, with 16 bases between.

V usage is TRBV7-2 and J usage is TRBJ2-2, with 11 positions matching TRBD2. The CDR3 is 18 residues long. Looked up from germline, CDR1 is SGHTA and CDR2 is FQGNSA. V gave up 2 bases and J gave up 4 bases; unmatched junction bases: 9. The chain's CDR3 is CASSLIVAGGPGTGELFF. The CDR3, as DNA: TGTGCCAGCAGCTTAATCGTAGCGGGAGGGCCTGGCACCGGGGAGCTGTTTTTT.

The V gene is TRBV18, the J gene TRBJ1-3; the D is unclear. The CDR3 is 17 residues long. The ends were cut back, 5 bases at V and 1 base at J, with 18 bases in the middle. Per germline, CDR1 KGHSH and CDR2 LQKENI. This CDR3 is CASSSRPYRGSGNTIYF. In DNA, the CDR3 is TGTGCCAGCTCATCACGTCCGTATCGGGGATCTGGAAACACCATATATTTT.